This T cell receptor beta chain was sequenced for a study of sequential checkpoint blockade in melanoma. Study in general: Both treatment sequences were followed by maintenance nivolumab.

Indicated treatment: randomized to nivolumab then ipilimumab (arm A) or the reverse (arm B). DNA-damaging chemotherapy had not been given to any patient beforehand. By proportion, this clone is medium-sized. TCRdb keeps only in-frame clones here, not all; method: immunoSEQ multiplex PCR. The table has a few thousand clones, approximately 20% seen once. This specimen consisted of tumor tissue (inferred from file names), obtained from a patient given nivolumab and ipilimumab in sequence. The clonotype was recovered from a human donor with melanoma.

The CDR3 sequence is CASSFADRGYGYTF. The CDR3 DNA reads as TGTGCCAGCAGTTTCGCGGACAGGGGCTATGGCTACACCTTC. This sequence joins TRBV28 and TRBJ1-2; the match to TRBD1 covers 9 bases. The CDR3 has 14 residues. The germline V gene has CDR1 MDHEN and CDR2 SYDVKM. The J segment lost 4 bases and the V segment lost 3 bases, leaving 3 bases of the junction unmatched.